Listed below are T cell receptor beta chains from one sample, sequenced in a study of T cells in Graves' hyperthyroidism and ophthalmopathy. TCRdb redid the calling of the multiplex PCR reads with MiXCR, one entry per CDR3 protein. The sample lists a few hundred thousand distinct CDR3 sequences, roughly an eighth occurring once. Sequencing was done on a sample of blood. These receptors were collected from a woman aged 18-35 years with Graves' hyperthyroidism. Each CDR3 is given with its conserved first and last residue. A D gene is named only where the DNA matches it firmly. A row's size may be missing; if present it is once, few, many or a size class.

j_call: TRBJ1-2
v_call: TRBV12-3/TRBV12-4
clone_size: many
d_call: TRBD1
cdr3_nt: TGTGCCAGCAGTTTAGGGACAGGGGTCTATGGCTACACCTTC
cdr3_aa: CASSLGTGVYGYTF

j_call: TRBJ1-2
v_call: TRBV29-1
clone_size: many
d_call: .
cdr3_nt: TGCAGCGTCTGGACAAGAAAAGACGCAACCTATGGCTACACCTTC
cdr3_aa: CSVWTRKDATYGYTF

j_call: TRBJ1-1
v_call: TRBV7-2
clone_size: many
d_call: .
cdr3_nt: TGTGCCAGCAGCTTAGCTGGACAGTTAAACACTGAAGCTTTCTTT
cdr3_aa: CASSLAGQLNTEAFF

j_call: TRBJ2-2
v_call: TRBV19
clone_size: .
d_call: .
cdr3_nt: TGTGCCAGTACCCGGGGCTCAGGAGGCACCGGGGAGCTGTTTTTT
cdr3_aa: CASTRGSGGTGELFF

j_call: TRBJ1-6
v_call: TRBV6-6
clone_size: few
d_call: .
cdr3_nt: TGTGCCAGCAGTTACTCCTGGGGCACAAATTCACCCCTCCACTTT
cdr3_aa: CASSYSWGTNSPLHF

j_call: TRBJ1-6
v_call: TRBV19
clone_size: few
d_call: .
cdr3_nt: TGTGCCAGTAGTATAAGGGACATCGGGTCACCCCTCCACTTT
cdr3_aa: CASSIRDIGSPLHF

j_call: TRBJ2-7
v_call: TRBV30
clone_size: .
d_call: TRBD1
cdr3_nt: TGTGCCTGGAGTGTAAGGACAGGGTCTCAAGAGCAGTACTTC
cdr3_aa: CAWSVRTGSQEQYF

j_call: TRBJ1-1
v_call: TRBV12-3/TRBV12-4
clone_size: many
d_call: TRBD1
cdr3_nt: TGTGCCAGCAGTCCGACAGGGACTGAAGCTTTCTTT
cdr3_aa: CASSPTGTEAFF

j_call: TRBJ1-5
v_call: TRBV28
clone_size: many
d_call: .
cdr3_nt: TGTGCCAGCAGTTTAGAAGGGGTGGGCAATCAGCCCCAGCATTTT
cdr3_aa: CASSLEGVGNQPQHF

j_call: TRBJ2-1
v_call: TRBV19
clone_size: .
d_call: TRBD2
cdr3_nt: TGTGCCAGTAGTATCTCGCGGGAGGGCTATGAGCAGTTCTTC
cdr3_aa: CASSISREGYEQFF

j_call: TRBJ1-1
v_call: TRBV6-5
clone_size: many
d_call: .
cdr3_nt: TGTGCCAGCAGTTACACTCCCCCGACATCTGAAGCTTTCTTT
cdr3_aa: CASSYTPPTSEAFF

j_call: TRBJ2-1
v_call: TRBV4-1
clone_size: .
d_call: .
cdr3_nt: TGCGCCAGCAGCCAAGACGGTCTTAGTTCCAATGAGCAGTTCTTC
cdr3_aa: CASSQDGLSSNEQFF

j_call: TRBJ2-7
v_call: TRBV3-1
clone_size: many
d_call: .
cdr3_nt: TGTGCCAGCAGCCTATGGTCGGAGCCCTACGAGCAGTACTTC
cdr3_aa: CASSLWSEPYEQYF

j_call: TRBJ2-3
v_call: TRBV5-1
clone_size: .
d_call: .
cdr3_nt: TGCGCCAGCAATCTAGCTGTTGATAGCACAGATACGCAGTATTTT
cdr3_aa: CASNLAVDSTDTQYF

j_call: TRBJ1-2
v_call: TRBV9
clone_size: many
d_call: .
cdr3_nt: TGTGCCAGCAGCGTCGGGACGGCGATATATGGCTACACCTTC
cdr3_aa: CASSVGTAIYGYTF

j_call: TRBJ1-2
v_call: TRBV5-5
clone_size: .
d_call: .
cdr3_nt: TGTGCCAGCAGCCTTCTTCCAGGGGAGCGCGGCTACACCTTC
cdr3_aa: CASSLLPGERGYTF

j_call: TRBJ2-3
v_call: TRBV9
clone_size: .
d_call: .
cdr3_nt: TGTGCCTCTGGGGACTTAAGCACAGATACGCAGTATTTT
cdr3_aa: CASGDLSTDTQYF

j_call: TRBJ2-1
v_call: TRBV7-3
clone_size: many
d_call: .
cdr3_nt: TGTGCCAGCAGCTTATACGGGAGCAACCACAATGAGCAGTTCTTC
cdr3_aa: CASSLYGSNHNEQFF

j_call: TRBJ1-5
v_call: TRBV6-2/TRBV6-3
clone_size: .
d_call: .
cdr3_nt: TGTGCCAGCAGTTACCTCAGTAGCAATCAGCCCCAGCATTTT
cdr3_aa: CASSYLSSNQPQHF

j_call: TRBJ2-1
v_call: TRBV6-6
clone_size: few
d_call: TRBD1
cdr3_nt: TGTGCCAGCAGTTACTCGAAGGGGGCAGATGAGCAGTTCTTC
cdr3_aa: CASSYSKGADEQFF

j_call: TRBJ2-7
v_call: TRBV10-2
clone_size: .
d_call: .
cdr3_nt: TGCGCCAGCACCCCAGGAGGGGCTTCGCACGAGCAGTACTTC
cdr3_aa: CASTPGGASHEQYF

j_call: TRBJ1-1
v_call: TRBV3-1
clone_size: many
d_call: .
cdr3_nt: TGTGCCAGCAGCCAAGGGGGGCAAGGCAACACTGAAGCTTTCTTT
cdr3_aa: CASSQGGQGNTEAFF

j_call: TRBJ2-7
v_call: TRBV7-4
clone_size: .
d_call: TRBD2
cdr3_nt: TGTGCCAGCAGCTTTGGGTTAGCGGGACTCCTGGCCTACGAGCAGTACTTC
cdr3_aa: CASSFGLAGLLAYEQYF

j_call: TRBJ2-7
v_call: TRBV5-1
clone_size: many
d_call: .
cdr3_nt: TGCGCCAGCAGCGGGCGGGACGAACCCTACGAGCAGTACTTC
cdr3_aa: CASSGRDEPYEQYF

j_call: TRBJ1-5
v_call: TRBV15
clone_size: many
d_call: TRBD1
cdr3_nt: TGTGCCGTTGGGGACAGTTCGGGGGAGCCCCAGCATTTT
cdr3_aa: CAVGDSSGEPQHF

j_call: TRBJ2-6
v_call: TRBV30
clone_size: few
d_call: .
cdr3_nt: TGTGCCTGGAGTGTACATGGATCGTTAGGGGCCAACGTCCTGACTTTC
cdr3_aa: CAWSVHGSLGANVLTF

j_call: TRBJ2-7
v_call: TRBV6-5
clone_size: .
d_call: .
cdr3_nt: TGTGCCAGCAGTTACTCGCCCAGCCGCCTCTACGAGCAGTACTTC
cdr3_aa: CASSYSPSRLYEQYF

j_call: TRBJ1-2
v_call: TRBV4-3
clone_size: many
d_call: TRBD1
cdr3_nt: TGCGCCAGCAGCCCGCGGACAGGGCAAGGTGGCTACACCTTC
cdr3_aa: CASSPRTGQGGYTF